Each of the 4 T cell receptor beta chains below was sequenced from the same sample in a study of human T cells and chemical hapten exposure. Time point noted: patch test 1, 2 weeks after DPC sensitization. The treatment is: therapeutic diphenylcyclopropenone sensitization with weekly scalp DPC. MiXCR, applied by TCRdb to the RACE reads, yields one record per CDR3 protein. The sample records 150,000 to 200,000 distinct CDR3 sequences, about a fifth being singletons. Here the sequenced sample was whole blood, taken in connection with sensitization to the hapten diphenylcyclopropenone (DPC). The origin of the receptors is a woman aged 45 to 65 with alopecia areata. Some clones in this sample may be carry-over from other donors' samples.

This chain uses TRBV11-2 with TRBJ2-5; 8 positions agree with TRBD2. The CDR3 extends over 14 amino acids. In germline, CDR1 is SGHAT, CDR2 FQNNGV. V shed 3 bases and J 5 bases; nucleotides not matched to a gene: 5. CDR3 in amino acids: CASSFSGTKETQYF. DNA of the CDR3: TGTGCCAGCAGCTTTAGCGGGACAAAGGAGACCCAGTACTTC.

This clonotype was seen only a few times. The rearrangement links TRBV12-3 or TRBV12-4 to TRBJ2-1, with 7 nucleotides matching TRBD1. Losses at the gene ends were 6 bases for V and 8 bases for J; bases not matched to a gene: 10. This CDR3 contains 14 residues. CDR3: CASSPTGARDEQFF. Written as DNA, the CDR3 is TGTGCCAGCAGCCCAACAGGGGCCCGGGATGAGCAGTTCTTC.

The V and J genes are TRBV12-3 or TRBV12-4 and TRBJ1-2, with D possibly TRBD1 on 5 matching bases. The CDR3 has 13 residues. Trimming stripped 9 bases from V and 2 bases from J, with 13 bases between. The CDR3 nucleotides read TGTGCCAGTGGCGAGGGGTTGAACTATGGCTACACCTTC. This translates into CASGEGLNYGYTF.

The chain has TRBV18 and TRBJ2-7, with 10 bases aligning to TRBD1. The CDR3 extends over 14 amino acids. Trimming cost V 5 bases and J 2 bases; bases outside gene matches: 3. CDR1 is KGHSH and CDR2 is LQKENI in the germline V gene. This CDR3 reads CASSEGQGTYEQYF. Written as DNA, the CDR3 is TGTGCCAGCTCAGAGGGACAGGGGACCTACGAGCAGTACTTC.